The rows below give T cell receptor beta chains drawn from one sample of a study of blood T cell repertoires in COVID-19. Sequencing used immunoSEQ multiplex PCR; TCRdb keeps in-frame clones, though not all of them. The table has roughly 130,000 clones, 79% seen once. What was sequenced was peripheral blood. The origin of the receptors is a man in his fifties or sixties with acute or convalescent COVID-19. Both conserved end residues are part of each CDR3. Each record gives: V gene, clone size, J gene, D gene, CDR3 protein, CDR3 DNA. The D gene is left open where the match is weak. Rows may omit the clone size; those that give it use once, few, many or a size class.

TRBV30,-,TRBJ2-7,-,CAWSLSDSYEQYF,TGTGCCTGGAGCTTGTCGGACAGCTACGAGCAGTACTTC
TRBV5-1,-,TRBJ1-4,TRBD1,CASSLQGEAFGSEKLFF,TGCGCCAGCAGTTTACAGGGGGAAGCATTTGGGAGTGAAAAACTGTTTTTT
TRBV5-5,-,TRBJ2-2,TRBD1,CASSLTGDNTGELFF,TGTGCCAGCAGTCTTACAGGGGATAACACCGGGGAGCTGTTTTTT
TRBV5-1,once,TRBJ1-1,TRBD1,CASSVDRGTNTEAFF,TGCGCCAGCAGCGTAGACAGGGGGACAAACACTGAAGCTTTCTTT
TRBV5-4,-,TRBJ2-7,TRBD2,CASSPRLAPYEQYF,TGTGCCAGCAGCCCCCGACTAGCGCCCTACGAGCAGTACTTC
TRBV6-5,few,TRBJ2-7,-,CASNMPGTYEQYF,TGTGCCAGCAACATGCCCGGGACCTACGAGCAGTACTTC
TRBV3-1/TRBV3-2,-,TRBJ1-1,TRBD1,CATTDRGGTEAFF,TGTGCCACCACTGACAGGGGGGGGACTGAAGCTTTCTTT
TRBV5-4,-,TRBJ2-5,-,CASSRGQETQYF,TGTGCCAGCAGCAGAGGTCAAGAGACCCAGTACTTC
TRBV18,-,TRBJ1-2,-,CASSPDKNYGYTF,TGTGCCAGCTCACCGGACAAGAACTATGGCTACACCTTC
TRBV9,-,TRBJ1-5,-,CASGSVNQPQHF,TGTGCCAGTGGCAGCGTCAATCAGCCCCAGCATTTT
TRBV2,-,TRBJ2-1,TRBD2,CASTILAREQFF,TGTGCCAGCACCATACTAGCGAGGGAGCAGTTCTTC
TRBV30,-,TRBJ2-3,-,CAWTGGMSTDTQYF,TGTGCCTGGACGGGCGGGATGAGCACAGATACGCAGTATTTT
TRBV9,-,TRBJ2-7,-,CASSVGQGGTVSYEQYF,TGTGCCAGCAGCGTAGGACAGGGAGGTACCGTCTCCTACGAGCAGTACTTC
TRBV18,-,TRBJ1-1,-,CASSPTVNTEAFF,TGTGCCAGCTCACCAACGGTGAACACTGAAGCTTTCTTT
TRBV5-1,-,TRBJ2-1,TRBD2,CASSLEEGGAYNEQFF,TGCGCCAGCAGCTTGGAGGAGGGAGGGGCCTACAATGAGCAGTTCTTC
TRBV6-5,-,TRBJ2-5,TRBD2,CASRHSGTAQETQYF,TGTGCCAGCAGACATAGCGGGACCGCCCAAGAGACCCAGTACTTC
TRBV27,-,TRBJ1-6,-,CASSLSWRGDSPLHF,TGTGCCAGCAGTTTATCGTGGAGGGGAGATTCACCCCTCCACTTT
TRBV28,-,TRBJ1-2,TRBD1,CASSLGQGLLSNGYTF,TGTGCCAGCAGTTTGGGACAGGGCTTACTTTCGAATGGCTACACCTTC
TRBV6-6,-,TRBJ1-3,-,CASSRNRENTIYF,TGTGCCAGCAGTAGGAACAGGGAAAACACCATATATTTT
TRBV5-1,-,TRBJ2-2,-,CASGLNSVGTGELFF,TGCGCCAGCGGCTTGAACAGTGTAGGAACCGGGGAGCTGTTTTTT
TRBV4-2,-,TRBJ1-2,TRBD1,CASSQTGDRYGYTF,TGTGCCAGCAGCCAAACTGGGGACAGGTATGGCTACACCTTC
TRBV10-3,-,TRBJ2-1,-,CAISESAASYNEQFF,TGTGCCATCAGTGAGTCTGCGGCCTCCTACAATGAGCAGTTCTTC
TRBV25-1,-,TRBJ2-1,TRBD1,CASSVPGGPRSEQFF,TGTGCCAGCAGTGTGCCAGGGGGCCCTCGCAGTGAGCAGTTCTTC
TRBV9,-,TRBJ2-6,-,CASSDPRSGPGSGANVLTF,TGTGCCAGCAGCGACCCGAGGAGCGGACCCGGCTCTGGGGCCAACGTCCTGACTTTC
TRBV18,few,TRBJ1-1,-,CASSPSKGSTHGNSEAFF,TGTGCCAGCTCACCATCAAAAGGGTCAACACACGGGAACTCTGAAGCTTTCTTT
TRBV4-3,-,TRBJ1-4,-,CASSQAGRNGKLFF,TGCGCCAGCAGCCAAGCGGGTCGGAATGGGAAACTGTTTTTT
TRBV5-1,-,TRBJ2-1,-,CASSLGFSGYNEQFF,TGCGCCAGCAGCTTGGGATTTTCAGGGTACAATGAGCAGTTCTTC
TRBV28,-,TRBJ2-7,-,CASSLPGQSLSGYF,TGTGCCAGCAGTTTACCTGGGCAGTCACTGAGTGGGTACTTC
TRBV7-2,-,TRBJ1-1,-,CASSSSGAQAFF,TGTGCCAGCAGCTCTTCAGGGGCCCAAGCTTTCTTT
TRBV2,-,TRBJ2-1,TRBD2,CASSPTSGRGEQFF,TGTGCCAGCAGTCCGACTAGCGGGAGGGGTGAGCAGTTCTTC
TRBV7-9,-,TRBJ1-2,-,CASSSQGSNYGYTF,TGTGCCAGCAGTTCCCAGGGTTCGAACTATGGCTACACCTTC